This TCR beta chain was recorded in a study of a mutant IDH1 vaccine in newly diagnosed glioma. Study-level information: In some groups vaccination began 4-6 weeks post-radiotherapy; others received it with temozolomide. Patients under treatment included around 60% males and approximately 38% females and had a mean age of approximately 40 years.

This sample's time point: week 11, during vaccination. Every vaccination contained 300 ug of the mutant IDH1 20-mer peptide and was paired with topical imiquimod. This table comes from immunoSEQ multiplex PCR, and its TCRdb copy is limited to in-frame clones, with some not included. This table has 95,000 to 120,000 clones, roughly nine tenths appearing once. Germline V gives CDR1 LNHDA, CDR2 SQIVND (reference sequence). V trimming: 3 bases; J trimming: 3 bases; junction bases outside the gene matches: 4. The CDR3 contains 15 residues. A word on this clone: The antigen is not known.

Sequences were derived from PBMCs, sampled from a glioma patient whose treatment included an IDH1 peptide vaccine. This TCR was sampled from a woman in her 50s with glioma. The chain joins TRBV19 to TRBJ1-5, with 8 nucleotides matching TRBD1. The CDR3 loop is CASSIHRGDNQPQHF. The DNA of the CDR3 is TGTGCCAGTAGTATTCACAGGGGGGACAATCAGCCCCAGCATTTT.